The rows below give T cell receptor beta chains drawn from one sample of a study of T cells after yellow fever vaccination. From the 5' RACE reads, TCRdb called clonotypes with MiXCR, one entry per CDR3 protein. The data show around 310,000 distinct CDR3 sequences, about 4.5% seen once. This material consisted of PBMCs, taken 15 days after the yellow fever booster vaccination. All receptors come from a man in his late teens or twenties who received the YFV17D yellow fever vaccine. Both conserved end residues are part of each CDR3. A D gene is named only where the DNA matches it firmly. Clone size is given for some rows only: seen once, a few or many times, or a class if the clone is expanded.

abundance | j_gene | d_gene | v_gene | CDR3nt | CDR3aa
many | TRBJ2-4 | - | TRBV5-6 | TGTGCCAGCAGCCAGCACAACATTCAGTACTTC | CASSQHNIQYF
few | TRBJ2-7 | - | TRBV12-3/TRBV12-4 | TGTGCCAGCAGTTGGCAGGTCTCCTACGAGCAGTACTTC | CASSWQVSYEQYF
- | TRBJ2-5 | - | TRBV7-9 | TGTGCCAGCAGCTTGGACAGAGACCAAGAGACCCAGTACTTC | CASSLDRDQETQYF
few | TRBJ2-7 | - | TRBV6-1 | TGTGCCAGTAATAAAGGAGGCTACGAGCAGTACTTC | CASNKGGYEQYF
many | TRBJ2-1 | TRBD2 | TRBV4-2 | TGTGCCAGCAGCCAAGATATCGGGGGGGGGCAACTTGAGCAGTTCTTC | CASSQDIGGGQLEQFF
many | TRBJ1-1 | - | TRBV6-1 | TGTGCCAGCAGTGGTAGCGGGGCTAGGGGGACTGAAGCTTTCTTT | CASSGSGARGTEAFF
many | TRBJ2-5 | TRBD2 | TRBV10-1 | TGCGCCAGCAGTGAGGCTAGCGGGGGAGGAGAGACCCAGTACTTC | CASSEASGGGETQYF
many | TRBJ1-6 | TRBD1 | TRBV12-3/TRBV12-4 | TGTGCCAGCAGGACCCAGGCGAAGGGGGCCCCACCTGGCTCCTATAATTCACCCCTCCACTTT | CASRTQAKGAPPGSYNSPLHF
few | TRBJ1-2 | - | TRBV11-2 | TGTGCCAGCAGCACACCCCGAACTAACTATGGCTACACCTTC | CASSTPRTNYGYTF
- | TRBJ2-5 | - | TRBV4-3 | TGCGCCAGCAGCCAATTTATCGGGCTCCAAGAGACCCAGTACTTC | CASSQFIGLQETQYF
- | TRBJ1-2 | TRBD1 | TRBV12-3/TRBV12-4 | TGTGCCAGCAGCTTGGAAGGGGGCTACTATGGCTACACCTTC | CASSLEGGYYGYTF
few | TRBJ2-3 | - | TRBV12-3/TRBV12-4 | TGTGCCAGCACCCGCAGGGCAGAAGGGAGAGATACGCAGTATTTT | CASTRRAEGRDTQYF
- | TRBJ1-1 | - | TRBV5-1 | TGCGCCAGCATACCAACCCCGGCCGAGAACACTGAAGCTTTCTTT | CASIPTPAENTEAFF
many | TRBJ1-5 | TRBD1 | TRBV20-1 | TGCAGTGCTAGAGATCCCAGGGGGCTCTATCAGCCCCAGCATTTT | CSARDPRGLYQPQHF
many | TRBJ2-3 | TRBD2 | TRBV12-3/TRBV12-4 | TGTGCCAGCAGTTTCTCGACTAGCGGGGGAGATACGCAGTATTTT | CASSFSTSGGDTQYF
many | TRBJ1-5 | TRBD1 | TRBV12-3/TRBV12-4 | TGTGCCAGCAGTTTTGACAGGGTTATGGAGCCCCAGCATTTT | CASSFDRVMEPQHF
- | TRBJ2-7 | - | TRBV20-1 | TGCAGTGCTAGAGATCTGAAGAACCACGAGCAGTACTTC | CSARDLKNHEQYF
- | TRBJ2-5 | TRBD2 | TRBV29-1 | TGCAGCGTTGAAGGGACTAGCAGGGAGACCCAGTACTTC | CSVEGTSRETQYF